The rows below give T cell receptor beta chains drawn from one sample of a study of blood T cell repertoires in COVID-19. Profiling relied on immunoSEQ multiplex PCR, and the TCRdb table lists in-frame clones only, not all of them. The sample holds 180,000 or so clones, over 75% seen once. Sequencing was done on a sample of PBMCs or T cells enriched from blood (not recorded which). The receptor source for this set is a woman younger than 30 who had recovered from COVID-19. The CDR3 runs from the conserved cysteine through the conserved F or W. Fields, in order: CDR3 DNA, CDR3 protein, V gene, clone size, J gene, D gene. A D gene is named only where the DNA matches it firmly. Expanded clones get a size class; other rows say once, few or many, or leave the size out.

CDR3nt: TGCGCCAGCAGCCAAAAACCGGGACAGGGAGGGTACGAGCAGTACTTC
CDR3aa: CASSQKPGQGGYEQYF
v_gene: TRBV5-1
abundance: .
j_gene: TRBJ2-7
d_gene: TRBD1

CDR3nt: TGTGCCAGCTCACCAGCGGGGAACACCGGGGAGCTGTTTTTT
CDR3aa: CASSPAGNTGELFF
v_gene: TRBV9
abundance: .
j_gene: TRBJ2-2
d_gene: .

CDR3nt: TGTGCCGGATATCCCGGGCGGGAGACTGAGCAGTTCTTC
CDR3aa: CAGYPGRETEQFF
v_gene: TRBV30
abundance: .
j_gene: TRBJ2-1
d_gene: TRBD2

CDR3nt: TGCGCCAGCAGCCAAGATCCCAGGGGCTATGGCTACACCTTC
CDR3aa: CASSQDPRGYGYTF
v_gene: TRBV4-3
abundance: .
j_gene: TRBJ1-2
d_gene: .

CDR3nt: TGTGCCAGTGCCAGGGGAATGAGAACAGATACGCAGTATTTT
CDR3aa: CASARGMRTDTQYF
v_gene: TRBV19
abundance: .
j_gene: TRBJ2-3
d_gene: .

CDR3nt: TGTGCCAGCAGTCTTATCGGGGAGACTAGCGGGAGTGGCTACGAGCAGTACTTC
CDR3aa: CASSLIGETSGSGYEQYF
v_gene: TRBV27
abundance: .
j_gene: TRBJ2-7
d_gene: TRBD2

CDR3nt: TGTGCCAGCAGTGTTCGGGGAGGCAATTCACCCCTCCACTTT
CDR3aa: CASSVRGGNSPLHF
v_gene: TRBV2
abundance: once
j_gene: TRBJ1-6
d_gene: .

CDR3nt: TGTGCCAGTACTTCTTTCCCGGGACAGTTAATGGGTAGCGCTGAAGCTTTCTTT
CDR3aa: CASTSFPGQLMGSAEAFF
v_gene: TRBV19
abundance: .
j_gene: TRBJ1-1
d_gene: TRBD1

CDR3nt: TGTGCCAGCAGGCTAGGGACAGGCAATCAGCCCCAGCATTTT
CDR3aa: CASRLGTGNQPQHF
v_gene: TRBV21-1
abundance: .
j_gene: TRBJ1-5
d_gene: .

CDR3nt: TGCGCCAGCAGCCAGCAGGACTCCTACGAGCAGTACTTC
CDR3aa: CASSQQDSYEQYF
v_gene: TRBV4-1
abundance: .
j_gene: TRBJ2-7
d_gene: .

CDR3nt: TGTGCCAGCTCACCGGGCAGGGACTATGGCTACACCTTC
CDR3aa: CASSPGRDYGYTF
v_gene: TRBV18
abundance: .
j_gene: TRBJ1-2
d_gene: .

CDR3nt: TGTGCCAGCAGCTTGAAGTCCGACAGCGAGGCCACTGAAGCTTTCTTT
CDR3aa: CASSLKSDSEATEAFF
v_gene: TRBV5-4
abundance: .
j_gene: TRBJ1-1
d_gene: .

CDR3nt: TGTGCCAGCAGAGACAGGGAGAATCAGCCCCAGCATTTT
CDR3aa: CASRDRENQPQHF
v_gene: TRBV2
abundance: .
j_gene: TRBJ1-5
d_gene: TRBD1

CDR3nt: TGTGCCAGCAGACCGGGACTAGCGGTCTCTGGGGCCAACGTCCTGACTTTC
CDR3aa: CASRPGLAVSGANVLTF
v_gene: TRBV7-9
abundance: .
j_gene: TRBJ2-6
d_gene: TRBD2

CDR3nt: TGTGCCAGCAGCGTCTGGACAGAAAACACTGAAGCTTTCTTT
CDR3aa: CASSVWTENTEAFF
v_gene: TRBV2
abundance: once
j_gene: TRBJ1-1
d_gene: .

CDR3nt: TGTGCCAGCAGCCAAGGAGGGCTTCAAGAGACCCAGTACTTC
CDR3aa: CASSQGGLQETQYF
v_gene: TRBV7-9
abundance: .
j_gene: TRBJ2-5
d_gene: .

CDR3nt: TGTGCCACCAGCCCTCGGACAGGGGGATTCCGTACCGGGGAGCTGTTTTTT
CDR3aa: CATSPRTGGFRTGELFF
v_gene: TRBV15
abundance: .
j_gene: TRBJ2-2
d_gene: TRBD1

CDR3nt: TGTGCCAGCAGTTTTATACTAGCGGGAACCACAGATACGCAGTATTTT
CDR3aa: CASSFILAGTTDTQYF
v_gene: TRBV28
abundance: .
j_gene: TRBJ2-3
d_gene: TRBD2

CDR3nt: TGTGCCAGCAGACATTTCAAATTTGAAGCTTTCTTT
CDR3aa: CASRHFKFEAFF
v_gene: TRBV7-2
abundance: .
j_gene: TRBJ1-1
d_gene: .

CDR3nt: TGTGCCAGCAGTTTATCCCAGGGGGACGCATCTGAGCAGTTCTTC
CDR3aa: CASSLSQGDASEQFF
v_gene: TRBV28
abundance: .
j_gene: TRBJ2-1
d_gene: TRBD1

CDR3nt: TGTGCCAGCAGCCTAAGACAAAGGGGGACTGAAGCTTTCTTT
CDR3aa: CASSLRQRGTEAFF
v_gene: TRBV28
abundance: .
j_gene: TRBJ1-1
d_gene: .

CDR3nt: TGTGCCAGCAGCTTCAGCGGGACCTCCTACGAGCAGTACTTC
CDR3aa: CASSFSGTSYEQYF
v_gene: TRBV5-6
abundance: .
j_gene: TRBJ2-7
d_gene: TRBD2

CDR3nt: TGCGCCAGCAGCACTAGCGGGAGTGATACGCAGTATTTT
CDR3aa: CASSTSGSDTQYF
v_gene: TRBV5-1
abundance: .
j_gene: TRBJ2-3
d_gene: TRBD2

CDR3nt: TGTGCCAGCAGCTTAGTAGCGGGTCTCGGGGAGCTGTTTTTT
CDR3aa: CASSLVAGLGELFF
v_gene: TRBV7-9
abundance: .
j_gene: TRBJ2-2
d_gene: TRBD2

CDR3nt: TGTGCCAGCTCACCAGGGGGGACAGGGGTTAATTCACCCCTCCACTTT
CDR3aa: CASSPGGTGVNSPLHF
v_gene: TRBV18
abundance: once
j_gene: TRBJ1-6
d_gene: TRBD1

CDR3nt: TGCGCCAGCAGCTACACAGGGTCTGGCTATGGCTACACCTTC
CDR3aa: CASSYTGSGYGYTF
v_gene: TRBV4-1
abundance: .
j_gene: TRBJ1-2
d_gene: .

CDR3nt: TGTGCCAGCTCAAAGAGACAGGGACAGGGAGACAATGAGCAGTTCTTC
CDR3aa: CASSKRQGQGDNEQFF
v_gene: TRBV18
abundance: .
j_gene: TRBJ2-1
d_gene: TRBD1

CDR3nt: TGTGCCAGCAGCGTAGCGAGGACAGGGCCAGAGACCCAGTACTTC
CDR3aa: CASSVARTGPETQYF
v_gene: TRBV9
abundance: .
j_gene: TRBJ2-5
d_gene: TRBD1

CDR3nt: TGTGCCAGCAGCCAAAAGGGACAGGGGGTCGATGAGCAGTTCTTC
CDR3aa: CASSQKGQGVDEQFF
v_gene: TRBV5-6
abundance: .
j_gene: TRBJ2-1
d_gene: TRBD1

CDR3nt: TGCGCCAGCAGCTTCGGGGATGGCTACACCTTC
CDR3aa: CASSFGDGYTF
v_gene: TRBV5-1
abundance: .
j_gene: TRBJ1-2
d_gene: .

CDR3nt: TGTGCCAGCAGTTACCCCGGAGGAGGGAAGGAGCTGTTTTTT
CDR3aa: CASSYPGGGKELFF
v_gene: TRBV6-6
abundance: .
j_gene: TRBJ2-2
d_gene: .

CDR3nt: TGTGCCAGCAGCTTTGAACCCGGGAGGACCGGGGAGCTGTTTTTT
CDR3aa: CASSFEPGRTGELFF
v_gene: TRBV5-4
abundance: .
j_gene: TRBJ2-2
d_gene: TRBD2

CDR3nt: TGTGCCAGCGGGTTAGGGGGGAACACTGAAGCTTTCTTT
CDR3aa: CASGLGGNTEAFF
v_gene: TRBV28
abundance: few
j_gene: TRBJ1-1
d_gene: .

CDR3nt: TGTGCCGCCCCACGGGGTAGAGCAGCCTACGAGCAGTACTTC
CDR3aa: CAAPRGRAAYEQYF
v_gene: TRBV28
abundance: .
j_gene: TRBJ2-7
d_gene: .

CDR3nt: TGTGCCAGCAGCTGGGGACTAGCGGGAGACGGAGATACGCAGTATTTT
CDR3aa: CASSWGLAGDGDTQYF
v_gene: TRBV7-3
abundance: .
j_gene: TRBJ2-3
d_gene: TRBD2

CDR3nt: TGTGCCAGCTCGATGCCGAAGGAGTCCTACGAGCAGTACTTC
CDR3aa: CASSMPKESYEQYF
v_gene: TRBV18
abundance: once
j_gene: TRBJ2-7
d_gene: .

CDR3nt: TGTGCCAGCAGCCCGGTCCCCCCGGGAGGCTCCTACGAGCAGTACTTC
CDR3aa: CASSPVPPGGSYEQYF
v_gene: TRBV5-5
abundance: once
j_gene: TRBJ2-7
d_gene: TRBD2

CDR3nt: TGTGCCAGCACCATACTAGGTGGCGAGCAGTACTTC
CDR3aa: CASTILGGEQYF
v_gene: TRBV12-3/TRBV12-4
abundance: .
j_gene: TRBJ2-7
d_gene: .

CDR3nt: TGCGCCAGCAGTGTCTTTGCCGTTCTCAGGACAGATACGCAGTATTTT
CDR3aa: CASSVFAVLRTDTQYF
v_gene: TRBV10-1
abundance: .
j_gene: TRBJ2-3
d_gene: .

CDR3nt: TGTGCCAGCAGCGTAGTAGCAGCGTCGACTGAAGCTTTCTTT
CDR3aa: CASSVVAASTEAFF
v_gene: TRBV9
abundance: .
j_gene: TRBJ1-1
d_gene: .

CDR3nt: TGTGCCACCAGTGATTTGGTGGGCGAGGCTTTCTTT
CDR3aa: CATSDLVGEAFF
v_gene: TRBV24-1
abundance: once
j_gene: TRBJ1-1
d_gene: .

CDR3nt: TGTGCCAGCAGCTTTTCTCGCGGGAGTTATTCCGGGGAGCTGTTTTTT
CDR3aa: CASSFSRGSYSGELFF
v_gene: TRBV11-3
abundance: .
j_gene: TRBJ2-2
d_gene: TRBD2

CDR3nt: TGTGCCTGGAGTCCAGGACAGCTTAGCTCTGGAAACACCATATATTTT
CDR3aa: CAWSPGQLSSGNTIYF
v_gene: TRBV30
abundance: .
j_gene: TRBJ1-3
d_gene: .

CDR3nt: TGTGCCATCAGTGAACTGGGACAGAACACTGAAGCTTTCTTT
CDR3aa: CAISELGQNTEAFF
v_gene: TRBV10-3
abundance: .
j_gene: TRBJ1-1
d_gene: .

CDR3nt: TGTGCCAGCAGTGAGTGGAAGCGGGAGGGCCCCTCCTACGAGCAGTACTTC
CDR3aa: CASSEWKREGPSYEQYF
v_gene: TRBV2
abundance: .
j_gene: TRBJ2-7
d_gene: TRBD2

CDR3nt: TGTGCCAGCAGCTTACAACAGGGAATGCCTGAAGCTTTCTTT
CDR3aa: CASSLQQGMPEAFF
v_gene: TRBV11-2
abundance: once
j_gene: TRBJ1-1
d_gene: .

CDR3nt: TGTGCCAGCAGCTTATACGGTAGCGGAGGAGTCCTCTCCTACGAGCAGTACTTC
CDR3aa: CASSLYGSGGVLSYEQYF
v_gene: TRBV7-9
abundance: once
j_gene: TRBJ2-7
d_gene: .

CDR3nt: TGTGCCAGTAAGAAGGGGGACGAGGGCGAGCAGTACTTC
CDR3aa: CASKKGDEGEQYF
v_gene: TRBV2
abundance: few
j_gene: TRBJ2-7
d_gene: .

CDR3nt: TGTGCCAGCAGGACCCCGACAGAGTATCAGCCCCAGCATTTT
CDR3aa: CASRTPTEYQPQHF
v_gene: TRBV28
abundance: .
j_gene: TRBJ1-5
d_gene: .

CDR3nt: TGCGCCAGCAGCCAAGATCTTGCGGGGACCTACGAGCAGTACTTC
CDR3aa: CASSQDLAGTYEQYF
v_gene: TRBV4-1
abundance: .
j_gene: TRBJ2-7
d_gene: .

CDR3nt: TGTGCCAGCAGCCTAGCGGGAGGGCGCTACGAGCAGTACTTC
CDR3aa: CASSLAGGRYEQYF
v_gene: TRBV5-6
abundance: .
j_gene: TRBJ2-7
d_gene: TRBD2

CDR3nt: TGTGCCAGAGAGTTGTACGAGCAGTACTTC
CDR3aa: CARELYEQYF
v_gene: TRBV27
abundance: .
j_gene: TRBJ2-7
d_gene: .

CDR3nt: TGTGCCAGCAGCTTTCGGGGTGGAGGTTCCAATGAGCAGTTCTTC
CDR3aa: CASSFRGGGSNEQFF
v_gene: TRBV5-6
abundance: .
j_gene: TRBJ2-1
d_gene: .

CDR3nt: TGTGCCAGCAGCTTATGGGCCAGCCAAGAGACCCAGTACTTC
CDR3aa: CASSLWASQETQYF
v_gene: TRBV7-3
abundance: once
j_gene: TRBJ2-5
d_gene: .

CDR3nt: TGTGCCAGCAGTTTATCGATTGCCGGGAACACTGAAGCTTTCTTT
CDR3aa: CASSLSIAGNTEAFF
v_gene: TRBV27
abundance: .
j_gene: TRBJ1-1
d_gene: .

CDR3nt: TGTGCCAGCAGGCCCAGATGTGAGCAGTTCTTC
CDR3aa: CASRPRCEQFF
v_gene: TRBV21-1
abundance: .
j_gene: TRBJ2-1
d_gene: .

CDR3nt: TGTGCCAGCAAAAAGCGGGAATCCTACAATGAGCAGTTCTTC
CDR3aa: CASKKRESYNEQFF
v_gene: TRBV28
abundance: .
j_gene: TRBJ2-1
d_gene: TRBD2